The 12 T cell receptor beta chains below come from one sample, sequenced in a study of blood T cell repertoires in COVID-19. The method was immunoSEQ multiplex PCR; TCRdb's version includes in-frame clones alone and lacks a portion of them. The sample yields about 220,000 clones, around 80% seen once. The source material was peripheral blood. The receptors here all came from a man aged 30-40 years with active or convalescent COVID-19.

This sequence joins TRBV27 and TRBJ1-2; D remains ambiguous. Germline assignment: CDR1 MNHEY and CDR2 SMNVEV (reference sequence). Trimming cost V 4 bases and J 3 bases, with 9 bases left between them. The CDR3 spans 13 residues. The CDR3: CASSSSLYYGYTF. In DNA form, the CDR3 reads TGTGCCAGCAGTTCGTCCCTCTACTATGGCTACACCTTC.

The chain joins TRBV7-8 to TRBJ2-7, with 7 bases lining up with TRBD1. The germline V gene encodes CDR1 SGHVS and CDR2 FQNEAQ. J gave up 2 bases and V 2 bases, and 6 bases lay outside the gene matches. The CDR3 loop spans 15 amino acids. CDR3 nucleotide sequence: TGTGCCAGCAGCTTAAGCGTAGGGGGCCCCTACGAGCAGTACTTC. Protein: CASSLSVGGPYEQYF.

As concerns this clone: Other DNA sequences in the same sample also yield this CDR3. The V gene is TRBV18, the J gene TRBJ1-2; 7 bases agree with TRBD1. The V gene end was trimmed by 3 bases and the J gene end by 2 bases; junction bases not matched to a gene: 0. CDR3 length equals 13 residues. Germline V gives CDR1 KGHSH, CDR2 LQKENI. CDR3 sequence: CASSPDRNYGYTF. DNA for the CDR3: TGTGCCAGCTCACCGGACAGGAACTATGGCTACACCTTC.

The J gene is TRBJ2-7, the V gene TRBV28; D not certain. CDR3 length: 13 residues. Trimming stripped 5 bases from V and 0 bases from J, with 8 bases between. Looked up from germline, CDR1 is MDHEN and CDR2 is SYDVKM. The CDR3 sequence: CASSKRSSYEQYF. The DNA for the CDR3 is TGTGCCAGCAGTAAACGGAGCTCCTACGAGCAGTACTTC. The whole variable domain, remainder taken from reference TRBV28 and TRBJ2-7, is DVKVTQSSRYLVKRTGEKVFLECVQDMDHENMFWYRQDPGLGLRLIYFSYDVKMKEKGDIPEGYSVSREKKERFSLILESASTNQTSMYLCASSKRSSYEQYFGPGTRLTVT.

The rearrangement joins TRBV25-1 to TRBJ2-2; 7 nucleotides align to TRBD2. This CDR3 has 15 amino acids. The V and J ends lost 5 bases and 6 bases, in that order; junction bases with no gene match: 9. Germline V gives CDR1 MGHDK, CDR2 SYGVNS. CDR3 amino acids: CASSRGEVVPGELFF. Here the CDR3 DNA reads TGTGCCAGCAGTCGGGGGGAAGTTGTACCCGGGGAGCTGTTTTTT.

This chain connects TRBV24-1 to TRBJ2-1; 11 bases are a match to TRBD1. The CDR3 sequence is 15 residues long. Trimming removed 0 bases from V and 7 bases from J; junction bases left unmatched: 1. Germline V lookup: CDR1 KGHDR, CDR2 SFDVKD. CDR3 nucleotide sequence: TGTGCCACCAGTGATTTGGGACAGGGGGCTAATGAGCAGTTCTTC. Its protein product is CATSDLGQGANEQFF.

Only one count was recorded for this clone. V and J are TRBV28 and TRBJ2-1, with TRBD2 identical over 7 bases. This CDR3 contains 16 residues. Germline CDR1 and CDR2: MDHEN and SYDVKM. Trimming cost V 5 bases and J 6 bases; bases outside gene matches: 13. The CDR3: CASSPPRAGDGNEQFF. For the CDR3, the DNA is TGTGCCAGCAGTCCCCCTAGGGCGGGAGATGGCAATGAGCAGTTCTTC.

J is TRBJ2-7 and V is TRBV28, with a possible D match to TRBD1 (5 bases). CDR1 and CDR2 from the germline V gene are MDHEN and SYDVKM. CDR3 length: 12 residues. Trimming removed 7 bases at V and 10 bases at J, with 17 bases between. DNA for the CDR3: TGTGCCAGCAACCAACTTCGACAGTCACAGTACTTC. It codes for CASNQLRQSQYF.

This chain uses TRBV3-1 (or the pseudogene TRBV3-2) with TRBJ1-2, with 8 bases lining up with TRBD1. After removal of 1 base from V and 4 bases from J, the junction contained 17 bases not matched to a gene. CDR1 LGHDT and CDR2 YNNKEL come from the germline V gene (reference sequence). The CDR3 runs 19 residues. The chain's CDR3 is CASSQAIGLRQGQGYGYTF. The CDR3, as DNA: TGTGCCAGCAGCCAAGCAATCGGGCTGCGACAGGGGCAAGGCTATGGCTACACCTTC.

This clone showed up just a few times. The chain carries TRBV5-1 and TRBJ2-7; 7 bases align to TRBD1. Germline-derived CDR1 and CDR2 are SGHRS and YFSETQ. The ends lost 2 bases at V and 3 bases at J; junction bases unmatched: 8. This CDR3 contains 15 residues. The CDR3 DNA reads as TGCGCCAGCAGCTTACAGGGGAAGGATTACTACGAGCAGTACTTC. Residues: CASSLQGKDYYEQYF.

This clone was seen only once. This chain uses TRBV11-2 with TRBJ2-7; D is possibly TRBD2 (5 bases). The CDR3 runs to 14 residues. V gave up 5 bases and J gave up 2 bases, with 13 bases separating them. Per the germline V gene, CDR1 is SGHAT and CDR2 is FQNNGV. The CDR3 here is CASSPGRGAYEQYF. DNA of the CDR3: TGTGCCAGCAGCCCTGGACGGGGTGCCTACGAGCAGTACTTC.

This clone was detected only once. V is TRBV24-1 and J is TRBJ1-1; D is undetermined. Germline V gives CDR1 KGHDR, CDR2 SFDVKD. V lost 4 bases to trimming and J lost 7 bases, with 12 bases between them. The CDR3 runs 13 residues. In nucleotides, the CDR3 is TGTGCCACCAGTGACCCTGGACTGGGTGAAGCTTTCTTT. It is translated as CATSDPGLGEAFF.